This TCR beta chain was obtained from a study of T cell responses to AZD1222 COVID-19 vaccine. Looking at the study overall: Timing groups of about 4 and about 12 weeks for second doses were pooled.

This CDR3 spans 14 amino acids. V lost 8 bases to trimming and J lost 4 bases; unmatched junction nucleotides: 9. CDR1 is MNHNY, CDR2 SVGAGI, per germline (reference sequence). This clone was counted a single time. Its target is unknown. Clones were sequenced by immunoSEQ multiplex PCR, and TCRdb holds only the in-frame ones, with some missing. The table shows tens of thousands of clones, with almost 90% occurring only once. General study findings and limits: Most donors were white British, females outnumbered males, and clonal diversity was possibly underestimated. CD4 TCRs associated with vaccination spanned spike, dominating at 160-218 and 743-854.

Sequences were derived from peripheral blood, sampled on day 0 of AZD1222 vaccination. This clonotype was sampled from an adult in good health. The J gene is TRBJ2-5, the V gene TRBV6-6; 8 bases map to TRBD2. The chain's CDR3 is CASLAGTRGETQYF. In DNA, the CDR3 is TGTGCCAGCTTAGCGGGGACGCGAGGAGAGACCCAGTACTTC.